Here is one T cell receptor (beta chain) with its context. Its antigen is unidentified. These data belong to a study of T-cell memory formation after mild COVID-19. Findings and limits, study-wide: Contracting clones localized mainly to CM and EM when CD4+ and mainly to EMRA when CD8+. Whether second-wave clones peaking at day 37 were SARS-CoV-2 specific went unconfirmed.

Per the germline V gene, CDR1 is SNHLY and CDR2 is FYNNEI. This CDR3 has 15 amino acids. Trimming removed 3 bases at V and 1 base at J, with 9 bases between. Researchers used 5'RACE with constant-segment primers to make TCR alpha and TCR beta cDNA libraries that carry sample barcodes and UMIs. TCRdb itself ran the 5' RACE reads through MiXCR, one entry per CDR3 protein. The sample lists approximately 560,000 distinct CDR3 sequences, around 15% seen once, with about 7.4% in the top ten. The clonotype was recovered from an adult woman who had mild COVID-19 (a few samples of this study predate the infection). Cell type and time point are not known. Sequenced: PBMCs or a T cell subset sorted from them (not recorded which). The chain combines TRBV2 with TRBJ2-2, with D possibly being TRBD2 (6 bases). CDR3 sequence reads: CASSDPGVNTGELFF. The DNA of the CDR3 is TGTGCCAGCAGTGACCCGGGGGTGAACACCGGGGAGCTGTTTTTT.